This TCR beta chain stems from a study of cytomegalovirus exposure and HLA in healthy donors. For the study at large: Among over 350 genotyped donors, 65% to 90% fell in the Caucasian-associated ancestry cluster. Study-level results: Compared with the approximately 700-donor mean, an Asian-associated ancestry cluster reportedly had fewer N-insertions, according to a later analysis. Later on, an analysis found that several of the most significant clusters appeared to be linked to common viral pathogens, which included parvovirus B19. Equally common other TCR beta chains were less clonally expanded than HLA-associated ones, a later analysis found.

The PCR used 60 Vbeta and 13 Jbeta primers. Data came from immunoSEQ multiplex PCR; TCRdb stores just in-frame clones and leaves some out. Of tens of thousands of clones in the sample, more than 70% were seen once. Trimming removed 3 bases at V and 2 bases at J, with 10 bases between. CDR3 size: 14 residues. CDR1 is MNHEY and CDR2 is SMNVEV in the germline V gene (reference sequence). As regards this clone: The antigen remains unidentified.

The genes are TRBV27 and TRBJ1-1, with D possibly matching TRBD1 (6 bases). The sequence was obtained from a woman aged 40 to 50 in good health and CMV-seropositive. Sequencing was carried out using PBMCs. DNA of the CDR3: TGTGCCAGCAGTTTCCAGGGGATCAACACTGAAGCTTTCTTT. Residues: CASSFQGINTEAFF.